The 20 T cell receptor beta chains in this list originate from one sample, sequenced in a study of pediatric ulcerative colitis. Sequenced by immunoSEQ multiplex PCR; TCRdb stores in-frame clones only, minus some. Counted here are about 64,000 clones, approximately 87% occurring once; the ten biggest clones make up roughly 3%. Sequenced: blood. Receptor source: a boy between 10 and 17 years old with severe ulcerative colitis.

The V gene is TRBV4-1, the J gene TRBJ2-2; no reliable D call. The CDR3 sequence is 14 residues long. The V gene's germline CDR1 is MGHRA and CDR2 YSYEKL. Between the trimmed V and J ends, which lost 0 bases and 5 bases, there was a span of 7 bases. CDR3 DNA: TGCGCCAGCAGCCAAGATTCGCGTACCGGGGAGCTGTTTTTT. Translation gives CASSQDSRTGELFF.

As DNA, the CDR3 is TGTGCCAGCAGTCGGACAGGGAAATCGGTACAGTACGAGCAGTACTTC. Encoded protein: CASSRTGKSVQYEQYF. The chain is built from TRBV27 and TRBJ2-7; 8 positions match TRBD1. The length of the CDR3 is 16 residues. CDR1 is MNHEY, CDR2 SMNVEV, per germline (reference sequence). V was pared by 5 bases and J by 4 bases, with 13 bases of the junction left unmatched.

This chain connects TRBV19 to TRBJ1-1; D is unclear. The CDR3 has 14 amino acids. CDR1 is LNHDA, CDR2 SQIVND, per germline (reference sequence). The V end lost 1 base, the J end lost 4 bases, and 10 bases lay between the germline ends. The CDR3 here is CASSIVELGTEAFF. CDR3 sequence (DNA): TGTGCCAGTAGTATAGTGGAACTGGGCACTGAAGCTTTCTTT.

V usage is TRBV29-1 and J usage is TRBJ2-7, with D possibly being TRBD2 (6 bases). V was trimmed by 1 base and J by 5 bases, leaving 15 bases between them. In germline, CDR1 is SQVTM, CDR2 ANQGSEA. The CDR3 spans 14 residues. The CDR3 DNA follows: TGCAGCGTTGAAGGGTGGGCGGGGACGGACGAGCAGTACTTC. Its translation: CSVEGWAGTDEQYF.

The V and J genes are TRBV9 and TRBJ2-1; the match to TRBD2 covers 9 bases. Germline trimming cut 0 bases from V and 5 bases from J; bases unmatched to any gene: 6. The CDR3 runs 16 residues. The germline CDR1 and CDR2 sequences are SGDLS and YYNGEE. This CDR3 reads CASSVVLAGEDNEQFF. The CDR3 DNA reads TGTGCCAGCAGCGTAGTGTTAGCGGGAGAAGACAATGAGCAGTTCTTC.

The CDR3 loop is CASSEGSGGAYNEQFF. CDR3 nucleotides: TGTGCCAGCAGTGAAGGTTCTGGGGGCGCCTACAATGAGCAGTTCTTC. The chain is built from TRBV6-1 and TRBJ2-1; possible D gene TRBD1, 6 bases. Germline loops: CDR1 MNHNS, CDR2 SASEGT. V was pared by 1 base and J by 2 bases, with 12 bases between. CDR3 length equals 16 residues.

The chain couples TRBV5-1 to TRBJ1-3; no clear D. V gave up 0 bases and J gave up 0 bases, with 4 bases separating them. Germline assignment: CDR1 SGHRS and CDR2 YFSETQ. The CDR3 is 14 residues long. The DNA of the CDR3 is TGCGCCAGCAGCTTGGGTGGCTCTGGAAACACCATATATTTT. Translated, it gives CASSLGGSGNTIYF. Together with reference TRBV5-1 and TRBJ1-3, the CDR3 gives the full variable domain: KAGVTQTPRYLIKTRGQQVTLSCSPISGHRSVSWYQQTPGQGLQFLFEYFSETQRNKGNFPGRFSGRQFSNSRSEMNVSTLELGDSALYLCASSLGGSGNTIYFGEGSWLTVV.

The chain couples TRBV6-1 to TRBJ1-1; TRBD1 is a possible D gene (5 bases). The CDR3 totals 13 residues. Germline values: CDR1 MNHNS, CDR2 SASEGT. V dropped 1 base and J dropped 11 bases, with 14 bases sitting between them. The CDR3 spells CASSEVRGVSAFF. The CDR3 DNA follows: TGTGCCAGCAGTGAAGTGCGGGGGGTGAGTGCTTTCTTT.

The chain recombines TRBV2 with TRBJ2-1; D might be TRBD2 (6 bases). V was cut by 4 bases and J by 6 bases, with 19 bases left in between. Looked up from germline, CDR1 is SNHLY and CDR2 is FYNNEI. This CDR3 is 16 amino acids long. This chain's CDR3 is CASSGASSSGSNEQFF. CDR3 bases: TGTGCCAGCAGTGGAGCGTCTAGCTCCGGGAGCAATGAGCAGTTCTTC. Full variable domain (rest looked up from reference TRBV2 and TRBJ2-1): EPEVTQTPSHQVTQMGQEVILRCVPISNHLYFYWYRQILGQKVEFLVSFYNNEISEKSEIFDDQFSVERPDGSNFTLKIRSTKLEDSAMYFCASSGASSSGSNEQFFGPGTRLTVL.

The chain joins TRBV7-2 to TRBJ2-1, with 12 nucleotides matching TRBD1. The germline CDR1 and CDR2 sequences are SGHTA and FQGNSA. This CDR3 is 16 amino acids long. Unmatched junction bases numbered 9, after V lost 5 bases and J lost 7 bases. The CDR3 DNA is TGTGCCAGCAGCCCGCGGGGGACAGGGGGCTTGAATGAGCAGTTCTTC. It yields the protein CASSPRGTGGLNEQFF.

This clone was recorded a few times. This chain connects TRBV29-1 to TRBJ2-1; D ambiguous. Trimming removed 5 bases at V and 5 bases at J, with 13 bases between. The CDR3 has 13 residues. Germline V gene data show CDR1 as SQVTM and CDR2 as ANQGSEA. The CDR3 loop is CSVSVTMNNEQFF. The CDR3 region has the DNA TGCAGCGTTTCGGTTACGATGAACAATGAGCAGTTCTTC.

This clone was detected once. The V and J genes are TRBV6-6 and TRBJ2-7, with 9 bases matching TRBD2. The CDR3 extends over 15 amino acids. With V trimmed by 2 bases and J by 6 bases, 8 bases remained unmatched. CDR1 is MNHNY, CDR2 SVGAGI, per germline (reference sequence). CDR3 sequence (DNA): TGTGCCAGCAGTTACCCAGCGGGAGGTCTGAGCGAGCAGTACTTC. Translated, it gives CASSYPAGGLSEQYF.

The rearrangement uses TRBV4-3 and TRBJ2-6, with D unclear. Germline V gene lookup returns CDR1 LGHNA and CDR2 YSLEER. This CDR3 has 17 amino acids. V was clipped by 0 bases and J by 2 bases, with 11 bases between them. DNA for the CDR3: TGCGCCAGCAGCCAAGATTTACTCCTGACTGGGGCCAACGTCCTGACTTTC. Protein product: CASSQDLLLTGANVLTF.

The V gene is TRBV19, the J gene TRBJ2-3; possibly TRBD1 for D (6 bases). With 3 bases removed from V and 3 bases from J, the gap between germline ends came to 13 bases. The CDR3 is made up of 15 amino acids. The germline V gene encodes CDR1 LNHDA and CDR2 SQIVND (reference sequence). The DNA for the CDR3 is TGTGCCAGTAGTATCGAACAGGGAGCAACAGATACGCAGTATTTT. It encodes CASSIEQGATDTQYF.

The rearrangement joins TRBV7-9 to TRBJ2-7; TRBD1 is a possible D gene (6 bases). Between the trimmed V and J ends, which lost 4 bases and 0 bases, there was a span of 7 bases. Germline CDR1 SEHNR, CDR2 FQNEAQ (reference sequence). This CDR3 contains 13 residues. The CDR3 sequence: CASSSDSSYEQYF. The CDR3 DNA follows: TGTGCCAGCAGCTCGGACAGCTCCTACGAGCAGTACTTC.

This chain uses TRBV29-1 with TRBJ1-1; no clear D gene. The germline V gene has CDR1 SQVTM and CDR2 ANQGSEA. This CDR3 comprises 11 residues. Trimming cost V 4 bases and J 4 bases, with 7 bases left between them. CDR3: CSVALSTEAFF. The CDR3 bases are TGCAGCGTTGCATTGTCCACTGAAGCTTTCTTT.

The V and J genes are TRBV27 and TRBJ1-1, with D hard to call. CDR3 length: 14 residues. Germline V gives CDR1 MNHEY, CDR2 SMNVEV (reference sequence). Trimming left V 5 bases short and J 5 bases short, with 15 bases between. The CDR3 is CASSGGLWGTEAFF. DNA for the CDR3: TGTGCCAGCAGTGGAGGGTTATGGGGAACTGAAGCTTTCTTT.

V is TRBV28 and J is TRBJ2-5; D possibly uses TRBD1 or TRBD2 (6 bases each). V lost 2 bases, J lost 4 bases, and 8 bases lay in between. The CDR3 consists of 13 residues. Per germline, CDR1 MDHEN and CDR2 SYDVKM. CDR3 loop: CASSLRGLETQYF. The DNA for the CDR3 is TGTGCCAGCAGTTTACGGGGGCTAGAGACCCAGTACTTC.

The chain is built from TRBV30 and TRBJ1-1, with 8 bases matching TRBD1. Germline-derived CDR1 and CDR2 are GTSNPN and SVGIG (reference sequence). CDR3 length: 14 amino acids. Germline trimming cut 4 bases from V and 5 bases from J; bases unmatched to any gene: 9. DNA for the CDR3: TGTGCCTGGAATCTGTACAGGGGGGCTACTGAAGCTTTCTTT. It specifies CAWNLYRGATEAFF.

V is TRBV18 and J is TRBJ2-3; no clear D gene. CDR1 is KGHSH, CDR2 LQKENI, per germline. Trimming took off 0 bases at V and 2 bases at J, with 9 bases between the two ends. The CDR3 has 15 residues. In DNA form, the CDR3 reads TGTGCCAGCTCACCACCTCTGAAGATCACAGATACGCAGTATTTT. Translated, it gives CASSPPLKITDTQYF.